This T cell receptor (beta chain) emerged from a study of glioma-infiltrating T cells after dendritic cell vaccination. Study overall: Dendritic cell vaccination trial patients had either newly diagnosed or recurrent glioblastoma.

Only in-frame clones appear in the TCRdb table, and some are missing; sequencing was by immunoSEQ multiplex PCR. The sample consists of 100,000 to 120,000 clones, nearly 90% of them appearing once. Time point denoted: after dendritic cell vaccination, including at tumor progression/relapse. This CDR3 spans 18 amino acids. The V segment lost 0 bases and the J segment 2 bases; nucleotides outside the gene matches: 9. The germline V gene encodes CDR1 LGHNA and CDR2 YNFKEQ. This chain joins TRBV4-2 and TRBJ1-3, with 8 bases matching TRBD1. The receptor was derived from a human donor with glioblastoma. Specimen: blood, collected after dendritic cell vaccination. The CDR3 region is CASSQDLDRVVPGNTIYF. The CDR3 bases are TGTGCCAGCAGCCAAGACCTGGACAGGGTGGTTCCTGGAAACACCATATATTTT.